This T cell receptor (beta chain) was sequenced for a study of OX40 agonist ivuxolimab in advanced cancers. Assay used: immunoSEQ multiplex PCR; TCRdb lists only in-frame clones, some missing. This repertoire shows some 41,000 clones, approximately 89% found once; its top ten account for roughly 3.4%. Researchers took blood at baseline, on cycle 4 day 1, and on cycle 7 day 1. This clone was observed a single time. The CDR3 is made up of 14 amino acids. Trimming removed 7 bases from V and 2 bases from J; junction bases left unmatched: 5. Per the germline V gene, CDR1 is MNHEY and CDR2 is SVGAGI. This TCR was sampled from an adult with an advanced solid tumor such as melanoma, head and neck, liver or kidney cancer. The sequences come from CD4+ or CD8+ T cells sorted from blood, collected in a trial of the OX40 agonist ivuxolimab. The chain combines TRBV6-5 with TRBJ1-5, with 7 bases matching TRBD1. The CDR3 DNA follows: TGTGCCAGCACCTCCCAGGGGGGCAATCAGCCCCAGCATTTT. It translates to CASTSQGGNQPQHF.